Following are 2 T cell receptor beta chains from one sample sequenced in a study of T cell repertoires in cytomegalovirus infection. TCRdb re-called the reads with MiXCR, one entry per CDR3 protein. This table holds over 100,000 distinct CDR3 sequences, around 31% found once. These receptors are not linked to any known antigen. The source was CD8+ T cells from cultured PBMCs, collected from culture after CMV antigen stimulation. The source is a human donor in good health (CMV status not recorded). Some clones in this sample may be carry-over from other donors' samples.

Only a few counts were recorded for this clonotype. The chain combines TRBV5-6 with TRBJ1-6, with D uncertain. V gave up 2 bases and J gave up 6 bases, with 9 bases separating them. Per the germline V gene, CDR1 is SGHDT and CDR2 is YYEEEE. This CDR3 contains 14 residues. The CDR3 nucleotides are TGTGCCAGCAGCTTTTATCAGTCTAATTCACCCCTCCACTTT. This translates into CASSFYQSNSPLHF.

The chain links TRBV5-1 to TRBJ2-4, with 7 nucleotides matching TRBD1. Per the germline V gene, CDR1 is SGHRS and CDR2 is YFSETQ. Germline trimming cut 0 bases from V and 3 bases from J; bases unmatched to any gene: 0. The CDR3 is made up of 14 amino acids. The CDR3 sequence is CASSLGDSKNIQYF. For the CDR3, the DNA is TGCGCCAGCAGCTTGGGGGACAGCAAAAACATTCAGTACTTC.